The T cell receptor (beta chain) under discussion was sequenced for a study of blood T cells in healthy people across ages. V trimming: 6 bases; J trimming: 7 bases; junction bases outside the gene matches: 5. Germline V lookup: CDR1 MNHEY, CDR2 SVGAGI. The CDR3 runs 13 residues. A second roughly 6 to 12 cycle PCR used barcoded and J-beta primers. Each CDR3 protein is one row after TCRdb ran MiXCR on the 5' RACE reads. In the table there are about 1.6 million distinct CDR3 sequences, about 31% of which are singletons. The TCR originated in a woman aged 25 to 39 in good health. The chain couples TRBV6-5 to TRBJ2-2; 7 nucleotides match TRBD2. Sequencing used blood. Here the CDR3 reads CASSWRGNGELFF. The CDR3 DNA sequence: TGTGCCAGCAGCTGGCGGGGGAACGGGGAGCTGTTTTTT.